This passage covers 5 T cell receptor beta chains from one sample sequenced in a study of blood T cell repertoires in COVID-19. Method: immunoSEQ multiplex PCR; TCRdb's copy keeps in-frame clones and lacks some. The sample contains approximately 200,000 clones, 79% of which appear only once. The specimen was peripheral blood. These receptors all stem from a man aged 55 to 70 with active or convalescent COVID-19.

The chain uses TRBV7-9 and TRBJ2-3; D might be TRBD2 (6 bases). Trimming cost V 4 bases and J 6 bases, with 11 bases left between them. This CDR3 is built from 13 residues. Germline V gene data show CDR1 as SEHNR and CDR2 as FQNEAQ (reference sequence). CDR3 sequence (DNA): TGTGCCAGCAGCTCAAGTGGGGGGGATACGCAGTATTTT. This encodes CASSSSGGDTQYF.

The J gene is TRBJ1-1, the V gene TRBV5-1; D is unclear. Between the trimmed V and J ends, which lost 0 bases and 6 bases, there was a span of 9 bases. The germline gives CDR1 SGHRS, CDR2 YFSETQ. The CDR3 length is 13 residues. CDR3 coding DNA: TGCGCCAGCAGCTTGGCCGGGGATTCTGAAGCTTTCTTT. Translating gives CASSLAGDSEAFF.

This chain connects TRBV30 to TRBJ2-1; 9 bases fit TRBD2. Per the germline V gene, CDR1 is GTSNPN and CDR2 is SVGIG (reference sequence). Unmatched junction bases numbered 11, after V lost 5 bases and J lost 9 bases. The CDR3 has 14 amino acids. This chain's CDR3 is CAWGGGRVEGEQFF. In nucleotides, the CDR3 is TGTGCCTGGGGTGGCGGGAGGGTCGAGGGTGAGCAGTTCTTC.

The chain combines TRBV28 with TRBJ1-5, with D possibly being TRBD1 (5 bases). Per the germline V gene, CDR1 is MDHEN and CDR2 is SYDVKM. Trimming removed 6 bases from V and 7 bases from J, with 19 bases in between. There are 15 residues in the CDR3. For the CDR3, the DNA is TGTGCCAGCAGAACACCGGGACTCGCCGGGCAGCCCCAGCATTTT. This encodes CASRTPGLAGQPQHF.

This clone was observed a handful of times. The V and J genes are TRBV5-5 and TRBJ2-2, with D possibly matching TRBD2 (6 bases). This CDR3 contains 14 residues. Trimming removed 2 bases at V and 7 bases at J, with 12 bases between. Germline loops: CDR1 SGHKS, CDR2 YYEKEE (reference sequence). The CDR3 is CASSLQWRGGELFF. The CDR3 DNA sequence: TGTGCCAGCAGCTTACAATGGAGGGGCGGGGAGCTGTTTTTT.